A single sample gave rise to the 12 T cell receptor beta chains below, sequenced in a study of OX40 agonist ivuxolimab in advanced cancers. Libraries were built with the immunoSEQ multiplex PCR assay. What TCRdb holds here is the immuneACCESS table cut down to in-frame rearrangements. Part of the clones is not present; checked against another copy, under half of the missing clones reflect an unresolved V gene, and the others are unexplained. The sample table holds 55,000 to 80,000 clones, of which about 88% were seen once. Approximately 0.27% of the sample belongs to the ten largest clones. Sequenced material: CD4+ or CD8+ T cells sorted from blood, taken in a trial of the OX40 agonist ivuxolimab. Source of these receptors: an adult with an advanced solid tumor such as melanoma, head and neck, liver or kidney cancer.

CDR3 nucleotides: TGCGCCAGCAGCTTCGGGACGCAGGATGGCTACACCTTC. Its translation: CASSFGTQDGYTF. The V call is TRBV5-1, the J call TRBJ1-2, with D possibly TRBD1 on 5 matching bases. CDR1 is SGHRS, CDR2 YFSETQ, per germline. The CDR3 covers 13 residues. The V and J ends lost 2 bases and 6 bases respectively, with 11 bases between them.

The chain uses TRBV5-8 and TRBJ1-2; TRBD1 aligns across 12 bases. The germline CDR1 and CDR2 sequences are SGHTS and YDEGEE. The CDR3 loop spans 15 amino acids. J lost 7 bases, V lost 3 bases, and 7 bases had no gene match. CDR3 in amino acids: CASSSIGTGGAGYTF. The CDR3 DNA reads TGTGCCAGCAGCTCGATTGGGACAGGGGGCGCTGGCTACACCTTC.

The gene calls are TRBV6-5 and TRBJ1-1, with a possible D match to TRBD1 (5 bases). V lost 6 bases and J lost 0, with 11 bases in between. This CDR3 contains 14 residues. From germline, CDR1 is MNHEY and CDR2 SVGAGI. DNA for the CDR3: TGTGCCAGCAGAACGACAGTCATGAACACTGAAGCTTTCTTT. Protein: CASRTTVMNTEAFF.

The V gene is TRBV5-1, the J gene TRBJ2-1; 8 nucleotides match TRBD2. The germline V gene has CDR1 SGHRS and CDR2 YFSETQ. Trimming took 1 base from V and 0 from J; bases not matched to a gene: 6. CDR3 size: 17 residues. CDR3 bases: TGCGCCAGCAGCTTGTGGGCTAGCGGGTCCTCCTACAATGAGCAGTTCTTC. Protein: CASSLWASGSSYNEQFF. Full variable domain (outside the CDR3, taken from reference TRBV5-1 and TRBJ2-1): KAGVTQTPRYLIKTRGQQVTLSCSPISGHRSVSWYQQTPGQGLQFLFEYFSETQRNKGNFPGRFSGRQFSNSRSEMNVSTLELGDSALYLCASSLWASGSSYNEQFFGPGTRLTVL.

The chain employs TRBV6-5 and TRBJ2-7; D gene unclear. V was pared by 2 bases and J by 2 bases, with 7 bases between. From germline, CDR1 is MNHEY and CDR2 SVGAGI. CDR3 length: 13 amino acids. The CDR3 loop reads CASSYGQTYEQYF. The DNA for the CDR3 is TGTGCCAGCAGTTACGGGCAGACCTACGAGCAGTACTTC.

The chain has TRBV18 and TRBJ2-2; 11 nucleotides agree with TRBD2. J gave up 6 bases and V 2 bases, and 11 bases lay outside the gene matches. The CDR3 covers 18 residues. The germline V gene has CDR1 KGHSH and CDR2 LQKENI. DNA of the CDR3: TGTGCCAGCTCACCAGGAGTACTAGCGGGAGTCGGTTCCGGGGAGCTGTTTTTT. Amino acid sequence: CASSPGVLAGVGSGELFF.

V gene TRBV12-5 combines with J gene TRBJ2-5, with 10 bases lining up with TRBD2. The V gene end was trimmed by 0 bases and the J gene end by 5 bases; junction bases not matched to a gene: 18. Germline assignment: CDR1 LGHNT and CDR2 FRNRAP. The CDR3 runs to 20 residues. CDR3 region: CASGLVISALAGDYQETQYF. The CDR3 DNA reads as TGTGCTAGTGGTTTGGTAATTTCAGCGCTAGCGGGAGATTATCAGGAGACCCAGTACTTC.

V is TRBV11-3 and J is TRBJ2-4; D ambiguous. The germline V gene has CDR1 SGHNT and CDR2 YENEEA. Trimming took off 4 bases at V and 8 bases at J, with 6 bases between the two ends. This CDR3 has 11 residues. The CDR3: CASSSGDIQYF. CDR3 bases: TGTGCCAGCAGCTCCGGTGACATTCAGTACTTC.

The rearrangement uses TRBV29-1 and TRBJ1-1, with TRBD1 matching over 10 bases. Germline V gives CDR1 SQVTM, CDR2 ANQGSEA. Trimming took 6 bases from V and 1 from J; bases not matched to a gene: 8. The CDR3 is made up of 15 amino acids. The CDR3 spells CSVGDRGRGNTEAFF. The CDR3 coding sequence is TGCAGCGTCGGAGACAGGGGGCGAGGGAACACTGAAGCTTTCTTT.

This clone showed up just a few times. The chain recombines TRBV20-1 with TRBJ1-1, with no clear D. Germline V gene data show CDR1 as DFQATT and CDR2 as SNEGSKA (reference sequence). Trimming removed 1 base from V and 7 bases from J, with 7 bases in between. The CDR3 runs to 11 residues. Written as DNA, the CDR3 is TGCAGTGCTAGAGTGTACGGTGAAGCTTTCTTT. This translates into CSARVYGEAFF.

CDR3 DNA sequence: TGCGCCAGCAGCCACCCCTCTGAGCAGTTCTTC. Translating gives CASSHPSEQFF. The V gene is TRBV4-1, the J gene TRBJ2-1, with unresolved D. The CDR3 runs 11 residues. The ends were cut back, 3 bases at V and 9 bases at J, with 6 bases in the middle. CDR1 and CDR2 from the germline V gene are MGHRA and YSYEKL.

V usage is TRBV10-1 and J usage is TRBJ1-1, with TRBD1 matching over 7 bases. The CDR3 is 15 residues long. Germline CDR1 WNHNN, CDR2 SYGVQD (reference sequence). V lost 3 bases to trimming and J lost 3 bases; unmatched junction nucleotides: 7. The CDR3 nucleotides are TGCGCCAGCAGTGACCGGACAGGAGGGTACACTGAAGCTTTCTTT. Translation: CASSDRTGGYTEAFF.